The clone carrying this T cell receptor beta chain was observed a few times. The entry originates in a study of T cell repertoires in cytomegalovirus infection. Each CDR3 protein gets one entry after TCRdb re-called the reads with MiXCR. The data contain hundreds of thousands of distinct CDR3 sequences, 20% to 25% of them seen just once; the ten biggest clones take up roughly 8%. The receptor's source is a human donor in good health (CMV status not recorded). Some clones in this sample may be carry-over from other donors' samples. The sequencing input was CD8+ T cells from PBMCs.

CDR3 loop: CSVETPGLAQETQYF. Written as DNA, the CDR3 is TGCAGCGTTGAGACTCCGGGACTAGCACAAGAGACCCAGTACTTC. V usage is TRBV29-1 and J usage is TRBJ2-5, with 9 bases that match TRBD2. CDR3 length: 15 residues. V shed 3 bases, J shed 2 bases, and the junction held 7 bases outside the gene matches. Per the germline V gene, CDR1 is SQVTM and CDR2 is ANQGSEA.